These 7 T cell receptor beta chains share one sample of origin, sequenced in a study of blood T cell repertoires in COVID-19. The protocol was immunoSEQ multiplex PCR, while the TCRdb copy is restricted to in-frame clones and leaves out a portion. Of some 96,000 clones in the sample, 70% to 80% were seen once. The sample comprised peripheral blood. These receptor sequences come from a woman aged 70-85 years with acute or convalescent COVID-19.

This clone was found a few times. The gene calls are TRBV6-2 or TRBV6-3 and TRBJ2-7; a possible D gene is TRBD1 (5 bases). Germline V gene sequence: CDR1 MNHEY, CDR2 SVGEGT. Trimming shortened V by 4 bases and J by 1 base, and 23 bases separated the two germline ends. The CDR3 is made up of 18 amino acids. The CDR3 here is CASSSGGLVGPLSYEQYF. The CDR3 DNA reads as TGTGCCAGCAGTTCAGGTGGGCTGGTGGGGCCCCTTTCCTACGAGCAGTACTTC.

This clone was recorded only once. CDR3 nucleotides: TGTGCCAGTAGTTCAGGGGGACAGAATGAAAAACTGTTTTTT. This gives the protein CASSSGGQNEKLFF. The chain employs TRBV19 and TRBJ1-4, with 7 bases aligning to TRBD1. Germline V lookup: CDR1 LNHDA, CDR2 SQIVND (reference sequence). The CDR3 covers 14 residues. With V trimmed by 5 bases and J by 5 bases, 5 bases remained unmatched.

The genes are TRBV5-1 and TRBJ2-3; 8 positions agree with TRBD2. After removal of 0 bases from V and 0 bases from J, the junction contained 3 bases not matched to a gene. Germline V lookup: CDR1 SGHRS, CDR2 YFSETQ. CDR3 length: 16 amino acids. CDR3: CASSLASGGSTDTQYF. In nucleotides, the CDR3 is TGCGCCAGCAGCTTGGCGTCGGGGGGGAGCACAGATACGCAGTATTTT.

This chain links TRBV6-5 with TRBJ1-1; 8 nucleotides match TRBD1. This CDR3 is 15 amino acids long. V trimming: 6 bases; J trimming: 5 bases; junction bases outside the gene matches: 11. The germline CDR1 and CDR2 sequences are MNHEY and SVGAGI. The CDR3 loop reads CASSTRGLIGTEAFF. The CDR3 DNA reads as TGTGCCAGCAGCACCAGGGGGCTTATCGGGACTGAAGCTTTCTTT.

This chain joins TRBV19 and TRBJ1-1, with D tentatively TRBD1 (5 bases). The CDR3 spans 16 residues. Per germline, CDR1 LNHDA and CDR2 SQIVND (reference sequence). V dropped 6 bases and J dropped 1 base, with 18 bases sitting between them. The CDR3 sequence is CASRALRQLQNTEAFF. In DNA, the CDR3 is TGTGCCAGTAGGGCTCTAAGACAGTTGCAGAACACTGAAGCTTTCTTT.

The gene calls are TRBV19 and TRBJ1-5, with TRBD1 as a possible D gene (5 bases). Deletions cut 5 bases from V and 4 bases from J, with 9 bases between. The CDR3 has 13 residues. Per the germline V gene, CDR1 is LNHDA and CDR2 is SQIVND (reference sequence). The CDR3 DNA sequence: TGTGCCAGTAGTGGGGCGCGTAATCAGCCCCAGCATTTT. It translates to CASSGARNQPQHF.

This sequence joins TRBV9 and TRBJ1-4; D is possibly TRBD1 (5 bases). CDR1 and CDR2 from the germline V gene are SGDLS and YYNGEE. The V and J ends lost 0 bases and 5 bases respectively, with 11 bases between them. The CDR3 consists of 15 residues. CDR3 DNA: TGTGCCAGCAGCGTAGACGCTAGGGGCAATGAAAAACTGTTTTTT. The encoded protein is CASSVDARGNEKLFF.